A single sample is the source of the 3 T cell receptor beta chains below, sequenced in a study of blood T cell repertoires in COVID-19. Profiled with immunoSEQ multiplex PCR; TCRdb holds only in-frame clones, not every one. The data show 200,000 or so clones, 83% seen once. What was sequenced was PBMCs or T cells enriched from blood (not recorded which). These receptor sequences come from a woman aged 45 to 65 who had been exposed to COVID-19.

The chain employs TRBV27 and TRBJ2-5, with D unclear. V was cut by 5 bases and J by 3 bases, with 10 bases left in between. The germline V gene encodes CDR1 MNHEY and CDR2 SMNVEV (reference sequence). The CDR3 has 13 residues. The CDR3: CASSPQNEETQYF. DNA for the CDR3: TGTGCCAGCAGTCCTCAGAACGAAGAGACCCAGTACTTC.

The J gene is TRBJ1-6, the V gene TRBV6-6; possible D gene TRBD1, 5 bases. Trimming cost V 6 bases and J 8 bases, with 20 bases left between them. The CDR3 has 16 residues. The germline gives CDR1 MNHNY, CDR2 SVGAGI (reference sequence). The CDR3 DNA reads as TGTGCCAGCAGGGATTATTCGGGACTTCTGCATTCACCCCTCCACTTT. It translates to CASRDYSGLLHSPLHF.

The chain employs TRBV4-2 and TRBJ2-3, with 7 bases identical to TRBD2. The CDR3 covers 14 residues. Germline V gene sequence: CDR1 LGHNA, CDR2 YNFKEQ. V lost 1 base to trimming and J lost 3 bases; unmatched junction nucleotides: 1. The CDR3 nucleotides are TGTGCCAGCAGCCAAGTGGGGGGGACAGATACGCAGTATTTT. Translating it yields CASSQVGGTDTQYF.